This T cell receptor beta chain was sequenced in a study of blood T cells in healthy people across ages. Study context: About one barcoded beta molecule per two T cells came from capture by template switching.

Primed by a sample-barcoded 5' primer and a J-beta primer mix, a second PCR proceeded for about 7 to 11 cycles. Via MiXCR, TCRdb re-called the 5' RACE reads, giving one row per CDR3 protein. Among about 680,000 distinct CDR3 sequences listed, approximately 50% were seen once. Donors were healthy Caucasian individuals from Russia aged roughly 6 to 95. Germline V gene data show CDR1 as SEHNR and CDR2 as FQNEAQ (reference sequence). The CDR3 has 14 amino acids. There are a few counts of this clonotype. Sequenced: blood. This receptor was obtained from a woman aged 55-70 years in good health. This sequence joins TRBV7-9 and TRBJ2-1; 7 bases fit TRBD1. The CDR3 nucleotides read TGTGCTTCATACCCGGACAGGTCTGTGGATGAGCAGTTCTTC. This encodes CASYPDRSVDEQFF.